A single sample gave rise to the 2 T cell receptor beta chains below, sequenced in a study of T cell responses to AZD1222 COVID-19 vaccine. Using immunoSEQ multiplex PCR, the repertoire was profiled, and TCRdb retains in-frame clones only, with some absent. The data show 70,000 to 95,000 clones, with roughly 90% seen just once and more than 4% held by the top ten. This specimen consisted of peripheral blood, obtained on day 0 of AZD1222 vaccination. The receptors were sampled from an adult in good health.

The chain uses TRBV7-8 and TRBJ2-4; 9 nucleotides align to TRBD2. The CDR3 is 19 residues long. From germline, CDR1 is SGHVS and CDR2 FQNEAQ. V lost 2 bases, J lost 0 bases, and 11 bases stayed unmatched. In DNA, the CDR3 is TGTGCCAGCAGCTTAAACCCCTTAACTAGCGGGCTAGCCAAAAACATTCAGTACTTC. Its protein is CASSLNPLTSGLAKNIQYF.

This clone was counted only a few times. This CDR3 is CASSLGRQGLANTEAFF. In DNA form, the CDR3 reads TGTGCCAGCAGCTTGGGGAGACAGGGATTGGCGAACACTGAAGCTTTCTTT. This chain joins TRBV7-8 and TRBJ1-1, with 7 bases aligning to TRBD1. This CDR3 contains 17 residues. Trimming removed 3 bases from V and 1 base from J; junction bases left unmatched: 11. In germline, CDR1 is SGHVS, CDR2 FQNEAQ.